The clone carrying this T cell receptor beta chain was recorded only once. The antigen is unknown. V lost 8 bases, J lost 7 bases, and 8 bases lay in between. CDR1 MNHNY and CDR2 SVGAGI come from the germline V gene (reference sequence). This CDR3 contains 10 residues. Primers: 60 Vbeta forward and 13 Jbeta reverse. Assay used: immunoSEQ multiplex PCR; TCRdb lists only in-frame clones, some missing. The sample has roughly 160,000 clones; less than 80% are singletons. The sample is drawn from a study of cytomegalovirus exposure and HLA in healthy donors. Findings and limits, study-wide: Reported findings show TCR beta sequences accurately forecast HLA-A and HLA-B alleles in most subjects. Differences between HLA loci emerged in a later analysis of TCR association rates, with DRB1 most and HLA-C fewest. A missense DCLRE1C variant was associated with V- and J-gene trimming of TCR beta chains in a later analysis, and an independent cohort replicated the association.

The rearrangement uses TRBV6-6 and TRBJ2-5, with D hard to call. The sequence was obtained from a man aged 35 to 55 in good health and CMV-seronegative. Material: PBMCs. The CDR3 here is CASGEATQYF. In DNA, the CDR3 is TGTGCCAGCGGCGAGGCGACCCAGTACTTC.